The 20 T cell receptor beta chains listed next were all sequenced from one sample in a study of blood T cell repertoires in COVID-19. Method: immunoSEQ multiplex PCR; TCRdb's copy keeps in-frame clones and lacks some. Among about 130,000 clones listed, about 89% were seen once. Sequenced input: peripheral blood. Every receptor here comes from a woman in her 70s with COVID-19, enrolled during active disease.

This sequence joins TRBV7-8 and TRBJ2-1, with a tentative D call TRBD2 (5 bases). Trimming took off 5 bases at V and 4 bases at J, with 18 bases between the two ends. Germline V gene lookup returns CDR1 SGHVS and CDR2 FQNEAQ. The CDR3 spans 16 residues. DNA for the CDR3: TGTGCCAGCAGCCCCACCCCTGCGGACTCTTACAATGAGCAGTTCTTC. Translated: CASSPTPADSYNEQFF.

The V and J genes are TRBV2 and TRBJ1-6; D ambiguous. Germline V gives CDR1 SNHLY, CDR2 FYNNEI. CDR3 size: 15 residues. The V gene lost 5 bases and the J gene lost 4 bases, with 12 bases spanning the gap. CDR3 nucleotides: TGTGCCAGCAGTAGAACAGATTCTTATAATTCACCCCTCCACTTT. This translates into CASSRTDSYNSPLHF.

A single count supports this clone. J is TRBJ2-3 and V is TRBV27; D is possibly TRBD2 (6 bases). V was shortened by 3 bases and J by 4 bases, with 17 bases between the two germline ends. CDR1 and CDR2 (germline): MNHEY, SMNVEV (reference sequence). The CDR3 length is 16 residues. CDR3 amino acids: CASSFRAGIGADTQYF. As DNA, the CDR3 is TGTGCCAGCAGTTTTCGGGCGGGGATAGGCGCAGATACGCAGTATTTT.

As DNA, the CDR3 is TGTGCCAGCAGCAAACGACAGGGGGCGATTGTCCCCGGGGAGCTGTTTTTT. This translates into CASSKRQGAIVPGELFF. This chain joins TRBV9 and TRBJ2-2; TRBD1 matches 10 bases. The CDR3 totals 17 residues. Germline V lookup: CDR1 SGDLS, CDR2 YYNGEE. Unmatched junction bases numbered 12, after V lost 4 bases and J lost 6 bases.

The rearrangement uses TRBV27 and TRBJ2-3; weak D call: TRBD2 (6 bases). V was shortened by 0 bases and J by 4 bases, with 8 bases between the two germline ends. The germline CDR1 and CDR2 sequences are MNHEY and SMNVEV (reference sequence). The CDR3 has 14 amino acids. The CDR3 reads CASSLSGGADTQYF. CDR3 coding DNA: TGTGCCAGCAGTTTATCAGGAGGGGCAGATACGCAGTATTTT.

CDR3 nucleotides: TGTGCCAGCAGTTTTGGCGGAAGTCAGCCCCAGCATTTT. It yields the protein CASSFGGSQPQHF. The chain recombines TRBV12-3 or TRBV12-4 with TRBJ1-5; D unresolved. This CDR3 contains 13 residues. Trimming pared 3 bases from V and 6 bases from J, leaving 9 bases between.

The genes are TRBV19 and TRBJ2-2; D is perhaps TRBD1 (7 bases). The length of the CDR3 is 14 residues. Trimming took 10 bases from V and 4 from J, leaving 16 bases between them. The germline V gene has CDR1 LNHDA and CDR2 SQIVND (reference sequence). In DNA form, the CDR3 reads TGTGCCACATTCAGGGGGGCGGGCACCGGGGAGCTGTTTTTT. Residues: CATFRGAGTGELFF.

The gene calls are TRBV6-6 and TRBJ1-2; TRBD1 aligns across 11 bases. With 6 bases clipped from V and 10 bases from J, the junction kept 7 bases outside the gene matches. Germline V gene lookup returns CDR1 MNHNY and CDR2 SVGAGI (reference sequence). The CDR3 has 13 amino acids. The CDR3 region has the DNA TGTGCCAGCAGCCAGGGACAGGGGGTTGACTACACCTTC. This gives the protein CASSQGQGVDYTF.

The chain's CDR3 is CASSFGQGVYNEQFF. CDR3 DNA: TGTGCCAGCAGCTTTGGACAGGGGGTCTACAATGAGCAGTTCTTC. The rearrangement links TRBV7-9 to TRBJ2-1; 10 nucleotides align to TRBD1. The germline CDR1 and CDR2 sequences are SEHNR and FQNEAQ (reference sequence). Trimming took 3 bases from V and 3 from J; bases not matched to a gene: 2. The CDR3 totals 15 residues.

This chain joins TRBV20-1 and TRBJ2-3; no clear D gene. The CDR3 has 11 residues. The V end lost 6 bases, the J end lost 5 bases, and 9 bases lay between the germline ends. CDR1 is DFQATT, CDR2 SNEGSKA, per germline (reference sequence). The chain's CDR3 is CSANRKDTQYF. The CDR3 nucleotides are TGCAGTGCAAATAGAAAAGATACGCAGTATTTT.

The V call is TRBV5-1, the J call TRBJ1-6; possibly TRBD1 for D (5 bases). From germline, CDR1 is SGHRS and CDR2 YFSETQ. The CDR3 consists of 16 residues. With 5 bases removed from V and 10 bases from J, the gap between germline ends came to 22 bases. The CDR3 reads CASRDLGGSGGSPLHF. CDR3 DNA: TGCGCCAGCAGGGACCTGGGGGGGTCCGGAGGATCACCCCTCCACTTT.

The V call is TRBV18, the J call TRBJ2-5; 8 bases align to TRBD2. The CDR3 has 14 amino acids. Germline CDR1 KGHSH, CDR2 LQKENI. V trimming: 3 bases; J trimming: 4 bases; junction bases outside the gene matches: 4. The CDR3 region has the DNA TGTGCCAGCTCACCCCCGACTAGCGTAGAGACCCAGTACTTC. It specifies CASSPPTSVETQYF. The variable domain in full, completed from reference TRBV18 and TRBJ2-5, reads NAGVMQNPRHLVRRRGQEARLRCSPMKGHSHVYWYRQLPEEGLKFMVYLQKENIIDESGMPKERFSAEFPKEGPSILRIQQVVRGDSAAYFCASSPPTSVETQYFGPGTRLLVL.

In DNA form, the CDR3 reads TGTGCCAGGGGCTCTAGCGGGGGGGCTCCGAACACCGGGGAGCTGTTTTTT. This translates into CARGSSGGAPNTGELFF. The chain is built from TRBV27 and TRBJ2-2; 12 bases fit TRBD2. V was pared by 9 bases and J by 0 bases, with 8 bases of the junction left unmatched. In germline, CDR1 is MNHEY, CDR2 SMNVEV (reference sequence). CDR3 length equals 17 residues.

This clone was counted a single time. The gene calls are TRBV6-2 or TRBV6-3 and TRBJ2-7; 8 bases map to TRBD1. Germline-derived CDR1 and CDR2 are MNHEY and SVGEGT. After removal of 5 bases from V and 2 bases from J, the junction contained 5 bases not matched to a gene. The CDR3 has 14 amino acids. The CDR3: CASSHGQGPYEQYF. CDR3 sequence (DNA): TGTGCCAGCAGTCACGGACAGGGTCCCTACGAGCAGTACTTC.

This clone has just a few counts. This sequence joins TRBV9 and TRBJ1-1; the D gene is possibly TRBD1 (5 bases). From germline, CDR1 is SGDLS and CDR2 YYNGEE. Trimming left V 1 base short and J 10 bases short, with 20 bases between. The CDR3 has 15 residues. The CDR3: CASSVRPETSRGAFF. The CDR3 DNA sequence: TGTGCCAGCAGCGTACGTCCGGAGACGAGTAGGGGAGCTTTCTTT.

The rearrangement joins TRBV23-1 to TRBJ2-7, with a possible D match to TRBD1 (6 bases). TRBV23-1 is flagged as an ORF with uncertain function. The CDR3 is 14 amino acids. The germline V and J ends were trimmed by 5 bases and 3 bases, with 14 bases remaining between them. CDR3 in DNA: TGCGCCAGCAGTAACCGGGACACCCGCTACGAGCAGTACTTC. Translating it yields CASSNRDTRYEQYF.

The count of this clone is one. CDR3: CASSTGGIYNEQFF. Here the CDR3 DNA reads TGTGCCAGCAGTACAGGGGGGATCTACAATGAGCAGTTCTTC. V gene TRBV28 combines with J gene TRBJ2-1; 8 positions match TRBD1. CDR3 length: 14 residues. The ends lost 5 bases at V and 3 bases at J; junction bases unmatched: 3. The germline gives CDR1 MDHEN, CDR2 SYDVKM.

Here the CDR3 reads CASSSRTSTPYNEQFF. CDR3 bases: TGTGCCAGCAGCTCCCGGACTAGCACCCCTTACAATGAGCAGTTCTTC. V gene TRBV7-8 combines with J gene TRBJ2-1; 8 bases fit TRBD2. Germline V gene lookup returns CDR1 SGHVS and CDR2 FQNEAQ. This CDR3 spans 16 amino acids. J lost 4 bases, V lost 4 bases, and 9 bases had no gene match.

This clone was seen only once. V and J are TRBV19 and TRBJ1-1, with D possibly matching TRBD1 (5 bases). The CDR3 loop spans 12 amino acids. Germline lookup yields CDR1 LNHDA and CDR2 SQIVND (reference sequence). The V end lost 5 bases, the J end lost 11 bases, and 15 bases lay between the germline ends. As DNA, the CDR3 is TGTGCCAGTAGTGTCGGGTCAGGGCTTGCTTTCTTT. Protein product: CASSVGSGLAFF.

This clone was counted a few times. The CDR3 DNA is TGTGCCAGCAGCCCGGGACAGGGGTCAGAGCTGTTTTTT. Protein product: CASSPGQGSELFF. The chain carries TRBV11-3 and TRBJ2-2, with TRBD1 matching 10 bases. The V segment lost 5 bases and the J segment 11 bases; nucleotides outside the gene matches: 5. Germline values: CDR1 SGHNT, CDR2 YENEEA. The CDR3 length is 13 residues.